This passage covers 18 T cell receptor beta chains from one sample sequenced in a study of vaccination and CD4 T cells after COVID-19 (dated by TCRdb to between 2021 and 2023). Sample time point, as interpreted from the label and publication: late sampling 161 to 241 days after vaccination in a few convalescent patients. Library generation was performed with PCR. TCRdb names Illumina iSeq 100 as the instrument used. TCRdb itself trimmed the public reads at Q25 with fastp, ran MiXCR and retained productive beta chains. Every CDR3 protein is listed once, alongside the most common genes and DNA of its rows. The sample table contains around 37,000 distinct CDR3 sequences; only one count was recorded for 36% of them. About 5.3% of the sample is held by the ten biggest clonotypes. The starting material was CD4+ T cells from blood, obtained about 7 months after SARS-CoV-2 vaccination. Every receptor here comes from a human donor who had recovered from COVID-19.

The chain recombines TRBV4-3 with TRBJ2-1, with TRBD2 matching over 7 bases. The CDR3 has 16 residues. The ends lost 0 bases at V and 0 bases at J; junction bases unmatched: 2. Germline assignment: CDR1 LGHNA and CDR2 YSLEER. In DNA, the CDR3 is TGCGCCAGCAGCCAAGACCGCGGGAGCTCCTACAATGAGCAGTTCTTC. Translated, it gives CASSQDRGSSYNEQFF.

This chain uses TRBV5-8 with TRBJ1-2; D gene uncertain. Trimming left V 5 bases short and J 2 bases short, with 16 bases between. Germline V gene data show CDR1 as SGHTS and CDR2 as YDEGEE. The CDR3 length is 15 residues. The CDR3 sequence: CASSYKVLRNYGYTF. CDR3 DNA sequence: TGTGCCAGCAGTTATAAGGTTCTAAGGAACTATGGCTACACCTTC.

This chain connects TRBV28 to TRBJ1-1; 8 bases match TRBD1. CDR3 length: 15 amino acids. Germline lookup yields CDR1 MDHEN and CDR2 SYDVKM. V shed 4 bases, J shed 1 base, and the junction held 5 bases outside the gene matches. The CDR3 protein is CASSSIGQGNTEAFF. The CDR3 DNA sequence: TGTGCCAGCAGTTCCATAGGACAGGGGAACACTGAAGCTTTCTTT.

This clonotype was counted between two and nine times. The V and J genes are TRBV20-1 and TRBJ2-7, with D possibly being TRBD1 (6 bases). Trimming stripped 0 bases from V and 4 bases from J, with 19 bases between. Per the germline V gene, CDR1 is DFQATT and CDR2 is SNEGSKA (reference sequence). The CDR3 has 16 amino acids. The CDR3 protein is CSARDRQVQGLYEQYF. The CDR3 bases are TGCAGTGCTAGAGACCGACAAGTTCAGGGGTTATACGAGCAGTACTTC.

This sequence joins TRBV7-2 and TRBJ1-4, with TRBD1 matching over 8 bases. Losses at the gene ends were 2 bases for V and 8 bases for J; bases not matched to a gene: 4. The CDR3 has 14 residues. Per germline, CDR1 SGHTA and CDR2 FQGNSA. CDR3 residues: CASSLQGAREKLFF. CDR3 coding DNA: TGTGCCAGCAGCTTACAGGGGGCACGGGAAAAACTGTTTTTT.

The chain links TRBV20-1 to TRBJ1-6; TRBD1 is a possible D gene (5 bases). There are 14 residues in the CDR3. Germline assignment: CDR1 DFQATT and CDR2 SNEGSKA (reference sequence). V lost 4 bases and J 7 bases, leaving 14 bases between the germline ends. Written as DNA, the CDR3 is TGCAGTGCTATCTCGGGGGTCGGGAATTCACCCCTCCACTTT. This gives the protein CSAISGVGNSPLHF.

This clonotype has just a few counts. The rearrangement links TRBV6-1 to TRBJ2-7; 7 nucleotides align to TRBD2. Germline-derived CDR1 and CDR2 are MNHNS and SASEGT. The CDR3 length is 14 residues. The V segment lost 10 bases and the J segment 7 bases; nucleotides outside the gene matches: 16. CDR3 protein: CATKITSVLREQYF. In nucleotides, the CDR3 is TGTGCCACCAAAATTACTAGCGTTCTTCGGGAGCAGTACTTC.

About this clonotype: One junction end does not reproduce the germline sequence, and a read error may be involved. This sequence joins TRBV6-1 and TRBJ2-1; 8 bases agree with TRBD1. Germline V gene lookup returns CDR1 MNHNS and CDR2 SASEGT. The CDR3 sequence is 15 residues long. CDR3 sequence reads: CASSEQGGFYNEQFF. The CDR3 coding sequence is TGCGCCAGCAGCGAACAGGGGGGATTTTACAATGAGCAGTTCTTC.

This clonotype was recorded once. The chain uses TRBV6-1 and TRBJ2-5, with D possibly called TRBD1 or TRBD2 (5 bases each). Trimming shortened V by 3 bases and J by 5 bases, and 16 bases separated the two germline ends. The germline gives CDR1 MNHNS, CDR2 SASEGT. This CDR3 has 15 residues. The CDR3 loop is CASSEPSGRGETQYF. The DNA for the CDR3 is TGTGCCAGCAGTGAGCCTTCAGGGAGAGGGGAGACCCAGTACTTC.

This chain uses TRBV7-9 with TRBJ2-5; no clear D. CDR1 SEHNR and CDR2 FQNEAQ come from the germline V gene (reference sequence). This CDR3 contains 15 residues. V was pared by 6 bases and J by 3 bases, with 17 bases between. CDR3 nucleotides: TGTGCCAGCAGTCCTCCTCAGTGGCAGAAAGAGACCCAGTACTTC. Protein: CASSPPQWQKETQYF.

CDR3 DNA: TGTGCCACATCAGGGAATCAGCCCCAGCATTTT. It translates to CATSGNQPQHF. This chain connects TRBV6-4 to TRBJ1-5; maybe TRBD1 (5 bases). The ends were cut back, 10 bases at V and 4 bases at J, with 8 bases in the middle. Germline assignment: CDR1 MRHNA and CDR2 SNTAGT. This CDR3 has 11 residues.

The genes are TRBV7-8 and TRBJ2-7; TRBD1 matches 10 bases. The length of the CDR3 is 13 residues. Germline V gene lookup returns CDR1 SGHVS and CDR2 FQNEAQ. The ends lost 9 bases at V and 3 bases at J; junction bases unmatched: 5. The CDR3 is CASGRDRGYEQYF. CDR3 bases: TGTGCCAGTGGGAGGGACAGGGGCTACGAGCAGTACTTC.

The CDR3 loop is CASSPFGGGEETQYF. DNA of the CDR3: TGCGCCAGCAGCCCCTTTGGGGGGGGCGAAGAGACCCAGTACTTC. V usage is TRBV4-1 and J usage is TRBJ2-5; D may be TRBD2 (7 bases). CDR1 is MGHRA and CDR2 is YSYEKL in the germline V gene. Trimming removed 4 bases from V and 3 bases from J, with 15 bases in between. The CDR3 contains 15 residues.

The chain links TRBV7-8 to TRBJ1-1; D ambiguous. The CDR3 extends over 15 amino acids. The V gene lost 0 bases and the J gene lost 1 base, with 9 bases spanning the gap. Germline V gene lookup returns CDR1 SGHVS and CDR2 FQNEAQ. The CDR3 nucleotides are TGTGCCAGCAGCTTAGCTCTCCTCAGGAACACTGAAGCTTTCTTT. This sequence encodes CASSLALLRNTEAFF.

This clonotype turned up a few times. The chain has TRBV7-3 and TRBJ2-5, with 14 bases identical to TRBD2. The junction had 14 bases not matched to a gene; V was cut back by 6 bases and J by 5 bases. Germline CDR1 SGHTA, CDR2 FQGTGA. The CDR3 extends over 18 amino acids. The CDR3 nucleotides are TGTGCCAGCAGGCGGGGACTAGCGGGAGATTTTGGTTTGGAGACCCAGTACTTC. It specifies CASRRGLAGDFGLETQYF.

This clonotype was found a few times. DNA of the CDR3: TGCAGTGCCCACCACCCCCTAGCGGGGCTCTACGAGCAGTACTTC. Its translation is CSAHHPLAGLYEQYF. The rearrangement joins TRBV20-1 to TRBJ2-7; 9 bases agree with TRBD2. Germline V lookup: CDR1 DFQATT, CDR2 SNEGSKA (reference sequence). V lost 6 bases to trimming and J lost 3 bases; unmatched junction nucleotides: 12. The length of the CDR3 is 15 residues.

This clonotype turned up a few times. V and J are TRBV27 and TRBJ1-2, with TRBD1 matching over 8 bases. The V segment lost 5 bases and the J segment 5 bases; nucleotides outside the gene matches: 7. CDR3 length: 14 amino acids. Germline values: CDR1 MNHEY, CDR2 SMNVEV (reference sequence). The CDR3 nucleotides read TGTGCCAGCAGTACCCGGACAGGGAGATATGGCTACACCTTC. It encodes CASSTRTGRYGYTF.

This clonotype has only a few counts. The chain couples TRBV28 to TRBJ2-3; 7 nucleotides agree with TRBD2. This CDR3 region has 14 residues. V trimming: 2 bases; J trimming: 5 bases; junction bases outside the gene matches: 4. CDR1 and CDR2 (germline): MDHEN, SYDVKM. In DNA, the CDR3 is TGTGCCAGCAGTTTAGCGGGAGTGGTAGATACGCAGTATTTT. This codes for CASSLAGVVDTQYF. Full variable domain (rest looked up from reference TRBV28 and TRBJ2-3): DVKVTQSSRYLVKRTGEKVFLECVQDMDHENMFWYRQDPGLGLRLIYFSYDVKMKEKGDIPEGYSVSREKKERFSLILESASTNQTSMYLCASSLAGVVDTQYFGPGTRLTVL.